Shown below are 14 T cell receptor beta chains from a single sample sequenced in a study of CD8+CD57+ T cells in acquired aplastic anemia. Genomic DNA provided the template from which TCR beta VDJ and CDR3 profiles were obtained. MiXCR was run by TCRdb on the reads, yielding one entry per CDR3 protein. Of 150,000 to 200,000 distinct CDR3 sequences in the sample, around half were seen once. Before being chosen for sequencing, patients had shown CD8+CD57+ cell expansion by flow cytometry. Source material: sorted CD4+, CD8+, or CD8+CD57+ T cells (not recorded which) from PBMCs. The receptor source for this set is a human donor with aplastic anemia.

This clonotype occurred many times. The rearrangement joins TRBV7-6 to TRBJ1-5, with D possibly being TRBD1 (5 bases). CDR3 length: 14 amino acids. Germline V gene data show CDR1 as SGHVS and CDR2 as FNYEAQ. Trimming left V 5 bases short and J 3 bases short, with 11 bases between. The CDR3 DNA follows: TGTGCCAGCAGCCTCGGGGGTACCAATCAGCCCCAGCATTTT. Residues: CASSLGGTNQPQHF.

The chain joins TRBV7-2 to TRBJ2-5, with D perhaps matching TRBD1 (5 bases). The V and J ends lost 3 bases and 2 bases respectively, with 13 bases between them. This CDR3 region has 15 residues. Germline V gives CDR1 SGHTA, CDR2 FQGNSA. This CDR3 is CASSFSREKQETQYF. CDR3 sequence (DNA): TGTGCCAGCAGCTTTAGCAGGGAAAAGCAAGAGACCCAGTACTTC. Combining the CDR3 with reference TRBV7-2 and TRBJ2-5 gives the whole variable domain GAGVSQSPSNKVTEKGKDVELRCDPISGHTALYWYRQSLGQGLEFLIYFQGNSAPDKSGLPSDRFSAERTGGSVSTLTIQRTQQEDSAVYLCASSFSREKQETQYFGPGTRLLVL.

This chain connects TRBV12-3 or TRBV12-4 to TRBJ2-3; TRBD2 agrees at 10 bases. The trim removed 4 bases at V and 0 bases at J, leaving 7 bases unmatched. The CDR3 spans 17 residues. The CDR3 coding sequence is TGTGCCAGCAGTTCCAGCGGGAGGGCCCGGAGCACAGATACGCAGTATTTT. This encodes CASSSSGRARSTDTQYF.

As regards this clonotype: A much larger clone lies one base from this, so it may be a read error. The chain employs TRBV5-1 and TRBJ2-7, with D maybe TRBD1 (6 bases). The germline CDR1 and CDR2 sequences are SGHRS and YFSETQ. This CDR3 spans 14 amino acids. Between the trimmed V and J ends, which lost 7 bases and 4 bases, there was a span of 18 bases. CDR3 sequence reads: CASRALVQGYEQYF. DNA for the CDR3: TGCGCCAGCCGCGCACTGGTGCAGGGGTACGAGCAGTACTTC.

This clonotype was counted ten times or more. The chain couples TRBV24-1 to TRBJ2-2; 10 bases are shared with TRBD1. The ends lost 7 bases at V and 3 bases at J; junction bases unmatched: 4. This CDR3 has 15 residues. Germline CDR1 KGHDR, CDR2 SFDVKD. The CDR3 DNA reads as TGTGCCACCAGACCGGGACAGGGGTACACCGGGGAGCTGTTTTTT. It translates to CATRPGQGYTGELFF.

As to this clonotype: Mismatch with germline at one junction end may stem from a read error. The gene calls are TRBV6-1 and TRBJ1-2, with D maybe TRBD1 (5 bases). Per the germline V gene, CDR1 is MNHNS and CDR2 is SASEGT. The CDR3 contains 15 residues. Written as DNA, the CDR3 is TGTGCCAGCAGTGAAATCCGGGGGACTAACTATGGCTACGCCTTC. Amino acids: CASSEIRGTNYGYAF.

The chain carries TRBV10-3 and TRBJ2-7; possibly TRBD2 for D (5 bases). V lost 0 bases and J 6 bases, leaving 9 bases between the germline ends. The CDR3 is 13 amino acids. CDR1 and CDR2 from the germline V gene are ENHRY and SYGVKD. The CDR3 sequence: CAISESMDSEQYF. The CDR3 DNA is TGTGCCATCAGTGAGTCGATGGACTCCGAGCAGTACTTC.

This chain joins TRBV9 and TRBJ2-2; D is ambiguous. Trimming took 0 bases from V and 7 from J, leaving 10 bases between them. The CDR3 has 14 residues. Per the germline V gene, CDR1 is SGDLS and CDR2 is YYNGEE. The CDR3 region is CASSVGGRNGELFF. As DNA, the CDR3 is TGTGCCAGCAGCGTAGGTGGTAGGAACGGGGAGCTGTTTTTT.

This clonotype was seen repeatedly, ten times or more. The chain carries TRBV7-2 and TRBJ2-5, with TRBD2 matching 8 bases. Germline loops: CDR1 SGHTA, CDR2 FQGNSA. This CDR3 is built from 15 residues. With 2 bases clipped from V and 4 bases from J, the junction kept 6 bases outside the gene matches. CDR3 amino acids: CASSLRGGAAETQYF. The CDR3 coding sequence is TGTGCCAGCAGCTTACGGGGGGGGGCGGCAGAGACCCAGTACTTC.

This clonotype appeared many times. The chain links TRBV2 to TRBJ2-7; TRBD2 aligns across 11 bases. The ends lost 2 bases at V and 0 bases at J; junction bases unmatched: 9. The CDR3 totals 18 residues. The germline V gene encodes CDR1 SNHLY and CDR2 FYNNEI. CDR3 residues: CASSELAGLADSSYEQYF. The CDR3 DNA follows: TGTGCCAGCAGTGAATTAGCGGGACTAGCGGATAGCTCCTACGAGCAGTACTTC. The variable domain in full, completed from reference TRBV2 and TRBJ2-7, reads EPEVTQTPSHQVTQMGQEVILRCVPISNHLYFYWYRQILGQKVEFLVSFYNNEISEKSEIFDDQFSVERPDGSNFTLKIRSTKLEDSAMYFCASSELAGLADSSYEQYFGPGTRLTVT.

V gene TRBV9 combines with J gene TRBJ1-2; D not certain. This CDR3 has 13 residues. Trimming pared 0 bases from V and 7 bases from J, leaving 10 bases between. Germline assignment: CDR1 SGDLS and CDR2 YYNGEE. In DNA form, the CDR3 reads TGTGCCAGCAGCGTAGGCCAGACCGGTGGCTACACCTTC. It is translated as CASSVGQTGGYTF. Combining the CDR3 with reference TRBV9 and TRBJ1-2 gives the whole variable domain DSGVTQTPKHLITATGQRVTLRCSPRSGDLSVYWYQQSLDQGLQFLIQYYNGEERAKGNILERFSAQQFPDLHSELNLSSLELGDSALYFCASSVGQTGGYTFGSGTRLTVV.

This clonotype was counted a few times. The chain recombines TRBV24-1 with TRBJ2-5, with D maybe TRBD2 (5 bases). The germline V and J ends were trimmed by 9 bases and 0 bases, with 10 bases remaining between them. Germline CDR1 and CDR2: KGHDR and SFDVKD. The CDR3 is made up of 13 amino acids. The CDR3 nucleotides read TGTGCCACCGGGCGGGCGGACCAAGAGACCCAGTACTTC. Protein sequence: CATGRADQETQYF.

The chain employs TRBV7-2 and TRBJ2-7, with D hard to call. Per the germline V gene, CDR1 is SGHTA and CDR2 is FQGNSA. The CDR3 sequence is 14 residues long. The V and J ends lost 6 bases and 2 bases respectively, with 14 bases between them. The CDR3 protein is CASRSAGRAYEQYF. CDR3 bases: TGTGCCAGCAGGTCCGCTGGCCGGGCCTACGAGCAGTACTTC.

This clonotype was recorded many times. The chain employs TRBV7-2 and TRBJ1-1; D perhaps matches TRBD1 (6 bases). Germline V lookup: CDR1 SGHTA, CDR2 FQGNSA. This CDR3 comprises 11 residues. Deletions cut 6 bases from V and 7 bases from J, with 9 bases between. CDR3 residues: CASRRTVEAFF. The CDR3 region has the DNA TGTGCCAGCAGAAGGACAGTTGAAGCTTTCTTT.